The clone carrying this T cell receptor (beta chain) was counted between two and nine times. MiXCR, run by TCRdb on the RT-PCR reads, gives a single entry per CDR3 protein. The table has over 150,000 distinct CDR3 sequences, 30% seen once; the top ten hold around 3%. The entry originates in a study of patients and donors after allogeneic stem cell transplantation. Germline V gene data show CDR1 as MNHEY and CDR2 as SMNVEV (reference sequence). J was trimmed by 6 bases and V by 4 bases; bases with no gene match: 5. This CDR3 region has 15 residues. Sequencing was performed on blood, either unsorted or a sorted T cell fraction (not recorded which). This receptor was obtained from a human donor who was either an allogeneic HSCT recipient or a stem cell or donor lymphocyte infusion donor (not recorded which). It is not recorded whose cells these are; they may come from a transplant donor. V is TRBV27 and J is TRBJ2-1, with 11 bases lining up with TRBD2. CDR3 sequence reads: CASSWGSGRVNEQFF. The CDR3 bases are TGTGCCAGCAGTTGGGGTAGCGGGAGGGTCAATGAGCAGTTCTTC.